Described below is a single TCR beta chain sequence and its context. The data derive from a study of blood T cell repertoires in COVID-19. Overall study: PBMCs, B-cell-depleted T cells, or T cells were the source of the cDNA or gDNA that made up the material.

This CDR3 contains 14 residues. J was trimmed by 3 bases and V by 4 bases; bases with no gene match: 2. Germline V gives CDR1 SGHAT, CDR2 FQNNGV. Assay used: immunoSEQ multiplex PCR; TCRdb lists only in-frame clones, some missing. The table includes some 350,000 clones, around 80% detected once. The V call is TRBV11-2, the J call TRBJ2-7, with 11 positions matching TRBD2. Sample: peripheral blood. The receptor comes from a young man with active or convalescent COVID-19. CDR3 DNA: TGTGCCAGCAGCTCGACTAGCGGGGTCTACGAGCAGTACTTC. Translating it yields CASSSTSGVYEQYF. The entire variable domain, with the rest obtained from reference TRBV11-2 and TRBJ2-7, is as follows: EAGVAQSPRYKIIEKRQSVAFWCNPISGHATLYWYQQILGQGPKLLIQFQNNGVVDDSQLPKDRFSAERLKGVDSTLKIQPAKLEDSAVYLCASSSTSGVYEQYFGPGTRLTVT.